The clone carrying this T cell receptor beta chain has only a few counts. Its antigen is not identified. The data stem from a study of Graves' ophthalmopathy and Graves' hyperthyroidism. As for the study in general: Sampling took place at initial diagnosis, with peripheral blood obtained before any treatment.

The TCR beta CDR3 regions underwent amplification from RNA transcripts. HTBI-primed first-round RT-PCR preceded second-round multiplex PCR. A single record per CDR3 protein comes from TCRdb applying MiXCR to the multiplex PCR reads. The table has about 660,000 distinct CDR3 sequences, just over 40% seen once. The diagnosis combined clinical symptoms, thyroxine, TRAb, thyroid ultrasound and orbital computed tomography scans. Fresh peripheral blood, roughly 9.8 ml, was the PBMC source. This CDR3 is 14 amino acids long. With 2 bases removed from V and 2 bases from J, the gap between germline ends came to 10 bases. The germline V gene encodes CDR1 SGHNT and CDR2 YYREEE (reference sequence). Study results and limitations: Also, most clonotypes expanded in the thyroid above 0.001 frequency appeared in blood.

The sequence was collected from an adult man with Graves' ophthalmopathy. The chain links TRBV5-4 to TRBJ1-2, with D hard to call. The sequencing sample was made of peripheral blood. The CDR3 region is CASSFGGRNYGYTF. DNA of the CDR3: TGTGCCAGCAGCTTTGGAGGACGGAACTATGGCTACACCTTC.